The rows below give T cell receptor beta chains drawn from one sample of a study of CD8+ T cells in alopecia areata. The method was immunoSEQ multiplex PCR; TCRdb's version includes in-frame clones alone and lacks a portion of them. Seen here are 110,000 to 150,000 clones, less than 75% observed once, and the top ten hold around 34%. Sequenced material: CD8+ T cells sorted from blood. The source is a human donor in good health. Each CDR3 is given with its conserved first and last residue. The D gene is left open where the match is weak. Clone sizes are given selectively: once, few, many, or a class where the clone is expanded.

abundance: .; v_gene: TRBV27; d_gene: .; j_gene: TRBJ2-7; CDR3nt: TGTGCCAGCAGTGTTCACGGTCCGGCCTACGAGCAGTACTTC; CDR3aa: CASSVHGPAYEQYF
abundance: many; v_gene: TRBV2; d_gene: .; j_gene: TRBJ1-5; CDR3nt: TGTGCCAGCACGTCAGCTTATAGCAATCAGCCCCAGCATTTT; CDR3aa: CASTSAYSNQPQHF
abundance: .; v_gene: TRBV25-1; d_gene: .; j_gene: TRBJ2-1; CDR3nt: TGTGCCAGCAAAACCAGTCGGCGTTCTCCACCGTACAATGAGCAGTTCTTC; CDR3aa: CASKTSRRSPPYNEQFF
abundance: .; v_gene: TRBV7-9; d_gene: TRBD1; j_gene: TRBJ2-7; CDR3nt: TGTGCCAGCAGCTTAGCGCTGGGACAGGGGGCCAACGAGCAGTACTTC; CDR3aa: CASSLALGQGANEQYF
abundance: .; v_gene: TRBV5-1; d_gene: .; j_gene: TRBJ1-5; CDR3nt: TGCGCCAGCAGCGAGGACAGTTCCCGCAATCAGCCCCAGCATTTT; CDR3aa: CASSEDSSRNQPQHF
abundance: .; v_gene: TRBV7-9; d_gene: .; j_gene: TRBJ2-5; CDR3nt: TGTGCCAGCAGCTCCATCTGGGAGACCCAGTACTTC; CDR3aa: CASSSIWETQYF
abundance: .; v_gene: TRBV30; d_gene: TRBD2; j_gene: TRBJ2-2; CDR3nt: TGTGCCTGGACCGGGGAGGGAAGCTGGGAGCTGTTTTTT; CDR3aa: CAWTGEGSWELFF
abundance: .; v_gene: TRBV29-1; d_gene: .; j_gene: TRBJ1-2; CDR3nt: TGCAGCGTTGAGGTGAGGGATGGCTACACCTTC; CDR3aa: CSVEVRDGYTF
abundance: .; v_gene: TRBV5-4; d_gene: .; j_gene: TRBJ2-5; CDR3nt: TGTGCCAGCAGCTTGGACAGGGCAGAGACCCAGTACTTC; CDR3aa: CASSLDRAETQYF
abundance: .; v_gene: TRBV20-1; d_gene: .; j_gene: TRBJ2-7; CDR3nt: TGCAGTGCTAGAGGGTCAGACGAGCAGTACTTC; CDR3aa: CSARGSDEQYF
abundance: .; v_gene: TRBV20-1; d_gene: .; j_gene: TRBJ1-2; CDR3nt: TGCAGTGCTAGAGGGGATGGGACCTTC; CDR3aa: CSARGDGTF
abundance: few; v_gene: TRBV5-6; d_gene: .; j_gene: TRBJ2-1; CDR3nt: TGTGCCAGCAGCTTAGGGGGATCCAATGAGCAGTTCTTC; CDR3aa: CASSLGGSNEQFF
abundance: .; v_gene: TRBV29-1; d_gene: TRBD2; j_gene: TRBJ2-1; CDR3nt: TGCAGCGTTGAGGGACTAGCGGAACGCTCCTACAATGAGCAGTTCTTC; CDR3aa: CSVEGLAERSYNEQFF
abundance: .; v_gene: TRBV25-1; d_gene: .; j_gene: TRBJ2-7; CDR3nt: TGTGCCAGCAGTGAGACAGGATCCTACGAGCAGTACTTC; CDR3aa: CASSETGSYEQYF
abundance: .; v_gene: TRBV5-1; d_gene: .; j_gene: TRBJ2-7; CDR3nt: TGCGCCAGCAGCTCAGACTACGAGCAGTACTTC; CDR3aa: CASSSDYEQYF
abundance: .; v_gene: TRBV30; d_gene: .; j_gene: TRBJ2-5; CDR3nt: TGTGCCTGGAGCGACAGACCTCTTGGGGAGCAGTACTTC; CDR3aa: CAWSDRPLGEQYF
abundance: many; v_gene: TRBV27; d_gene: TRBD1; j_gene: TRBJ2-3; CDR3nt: TGTGCCAGCCGGGACAGGGTTGCGGCAGATACGCAGTATTTT; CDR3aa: CASRDRVAADTQYF
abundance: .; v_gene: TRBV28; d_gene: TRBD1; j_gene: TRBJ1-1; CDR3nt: TGTGCCAGCAGGACAGGGATAGCCTTGATAGGGACTGAAGCTTTCTTT; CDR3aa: CASRTGIALIGTEAFF
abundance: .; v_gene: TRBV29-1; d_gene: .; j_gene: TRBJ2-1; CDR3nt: TGCAGCGTCCGAGAAGACAATGAGCAGTTCTTC; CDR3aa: CSVREDNEQFF
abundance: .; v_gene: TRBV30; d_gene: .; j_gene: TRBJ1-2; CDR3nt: TGTGCCTGGAGAACCGTGGGGGACTATGGCTACACCTTC; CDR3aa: CAWRTVGDYGYTF
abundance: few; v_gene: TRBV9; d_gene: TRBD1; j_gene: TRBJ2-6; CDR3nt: TGTGCCAGCAGCGACAACAGGGGTAGCTTTTCTGGGGCCAACGTCCTGACTTTC; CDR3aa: CASSDNRGSFSGANVLTF
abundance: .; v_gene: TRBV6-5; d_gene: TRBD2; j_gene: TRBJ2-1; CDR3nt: TGTGCCAGCAGTTATTTTAGCGGGAATGAGCAGTTCTTC; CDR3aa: CASSYFSGNEQFF
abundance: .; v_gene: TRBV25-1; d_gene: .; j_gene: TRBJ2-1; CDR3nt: TGTGCCAGCAGTGAGGCGGTTAGCGGCAATGAGCAGTTCTTC; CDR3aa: CASSEAVSGNEQFF
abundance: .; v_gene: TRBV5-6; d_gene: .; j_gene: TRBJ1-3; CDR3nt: TGTGCCAGCAGCTTGGAGGACCTCTCTGGAAACACCATATATTTT; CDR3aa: CASSLEDLSGNTIYF
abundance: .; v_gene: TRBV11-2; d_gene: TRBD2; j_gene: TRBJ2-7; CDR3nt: TGTGCCAGCAGCCGAACAGCGGGAGCAGAGTACGAGCAGTACTTC; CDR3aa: CASSRTAGAEYEQYF
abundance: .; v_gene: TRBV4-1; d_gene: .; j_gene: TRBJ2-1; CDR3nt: TGCGCCAGCAGCCAAGATCTAAATGAGCAGTTCTTC; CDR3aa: CASSQDLNEQFF
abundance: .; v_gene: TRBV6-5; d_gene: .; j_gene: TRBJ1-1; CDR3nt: TGTGCCAGCGGACAGCAAATGAACACTGAAGCTTTCTTT; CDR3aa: CASGQQMNTEAFF
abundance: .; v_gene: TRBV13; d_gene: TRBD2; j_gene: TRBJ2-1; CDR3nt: TGTGCCAGCAGCACTCGGGAGGGCCGGGACAATGAGCAGTTCTTC; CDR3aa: CASSTREGRDNEQFF
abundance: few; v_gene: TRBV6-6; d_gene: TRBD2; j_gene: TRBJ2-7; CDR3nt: TGTGCCAGCAGTTCCGGGGGGTACGAGCAGTACTTC; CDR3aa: CASSSGGYEQYF
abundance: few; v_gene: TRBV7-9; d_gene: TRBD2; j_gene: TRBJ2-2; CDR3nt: TGTGCCAGCAGCTCGGGACTAGCGGGAGCCGGGGAGCTGTTTTTT; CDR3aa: CASSSGLAGAGELFF
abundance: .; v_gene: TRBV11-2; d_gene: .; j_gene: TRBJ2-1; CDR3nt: TGTGCCAGCAGCTTAGAAAGGAGGGATAGGTCCTACAATGAGCAGTTCTTC; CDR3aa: CASSLERRDRSYNEQFF
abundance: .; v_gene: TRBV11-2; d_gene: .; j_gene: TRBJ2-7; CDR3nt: TGTGCCAGCAGTAGGTCGGAGATCATTGCCGAGCAGTACTTC; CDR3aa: CASSRSEIIAEQYF
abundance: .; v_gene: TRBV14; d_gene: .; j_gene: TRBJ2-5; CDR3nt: TGTGCCAGCAGCCAGTCAGACCAAGAGACCCAGTACTTC; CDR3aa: CASSQSDQETQYF
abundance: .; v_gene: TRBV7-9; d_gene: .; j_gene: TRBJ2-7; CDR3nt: TGTGCCAGCAGCTTCGGGCATCCATACGAGCAGTACTTC; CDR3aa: CASSFGHPYEQYF
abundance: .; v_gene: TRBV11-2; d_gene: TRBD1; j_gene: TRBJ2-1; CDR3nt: TGTGCCAGCAGCTTAGCAGGGGGCGCGGCCAATGAGCAGTTCTTC; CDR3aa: CASSLAGGAANEQFF
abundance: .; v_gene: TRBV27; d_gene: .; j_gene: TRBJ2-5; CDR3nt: TGTGCCAGCAGTCCCCACACAAGTGAAGTGAGGGAGACCCAGTACTTC; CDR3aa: CASSPHTSEVRETQYF
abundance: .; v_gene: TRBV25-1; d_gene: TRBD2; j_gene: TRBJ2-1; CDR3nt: TGTGCCAGTACCGCCGGGACTAGCTCCTACAATGAGCAGTTCTTC; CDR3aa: CASTAGTSSYNEQFF
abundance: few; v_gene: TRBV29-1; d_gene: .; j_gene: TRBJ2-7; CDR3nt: TGCAGCGTTAGTTACCAAAACCCCTCCTACGAGCAGTACTTC; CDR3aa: CSVSYQNPSYEQYF
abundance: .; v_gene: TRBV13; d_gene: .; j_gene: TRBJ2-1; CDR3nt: TGTGCCAGCAGCTTAGGCAATCCGAACAATGAGCAGTTCTTC; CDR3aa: CASSLGNPNNEQFF
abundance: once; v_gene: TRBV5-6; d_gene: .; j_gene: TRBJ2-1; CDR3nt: TGTGCCAGCAGCTTGGTGCAGGGCAATGAGCAGTTCTTC; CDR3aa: CASSLVQGNEQFF
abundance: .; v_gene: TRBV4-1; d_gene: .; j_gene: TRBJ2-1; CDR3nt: TGCGCCAGCAGCCACCCGCAGGAAGGGGGATCCAATGAGCAGTTCTTC; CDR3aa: CASSHPQEGGSNEQFF